This TCR beta chain is drawn from a study of cytomegalovirus exposure and HLA in healthy donors. Study-wide context: A later analysis reported the same platform for the 100 to 150 validation repertoires and the 666 first-cohort repertoires.

Whole-study results and caveats: The tendency of first-cohort TCR clusters to co-occur in the 120 validation repertoires was identified by a subsequent analysis. Rarity characterized most TCR sequences, yet some public TCRs appeared in many donors.

Some clones are missing from TCRdb's copy, which holds only in-frame ones; the method was immunoSEQ multiplex PCR. This sample has more than 95,000 clones, with 70% to 90% found just once. Points on this clone: Its antigen is currently unknown.

CDR3 length: 15 residues. CDR1 and CDR2 (germline): PRHDT, FYEKMQ (reference sequence). V dropped 5 bases and J dropped 1 base, with 14 bases sitting between them. This receptor was obtained from a man aged 18-30 years in good health and CMV-seronegative. The chain links TRBV13 to TRBJ2-5; D is perhaps TRBD1 (6 bases). Material for sequencing was PBMCs. The CDR3 coding sequence is TGTGCCAGCAGCAACCGGGACACGGGCCAAGAGACCCAGTACTTC. It is translated as CASSNRDTGQETQYF.